This TCR beta chain derives from a study of response to subunit inactivated influenza vaccine. TCRdb ran MiXCR on the RT-PCR reads and lists one entry per CDR3 protein. This sample carries about 530,000 distinct CDR3 sequences, under 15% of them seen once, and the ten largest clones take around 12%. This CDR3 is 15 amino acids long. After removal of 3 bases from V and 8 bases from J, the junction contained 13 bases not matched to a gene. This receptor was obtained from a man aged 45-65 years who received an inactivated influenza vaccine. Sequenced here: PBMCs from blood, sampled 40 to 50 days after vaccination. This chain connects TRBV12-3 or TRBV12-4 to TRBJ2-7; 7 bases are a match to TRBD2. The CDR3: CASSLWSTGGSKQYF. The CDR3 DNA follows: TGTGCCAGCAGTTTGTGGTCCACTGGCGGGAGTAAGCAGTACTTC.